The rows below give T cell receptor beta chains drawn from one sample of a study of breast tumors, draining lymph nodes, adjacent tissues. MiXCR was run by TCRdb on the multiplex PCR reads, yielding one entry per CDR3 protein. The sample lists fewer than 30,000 distinct CDR3 sequences, 60% to 70% seen once, with under 25% in the top ten. Sequenced sample: tumor-adjacent breast tissue. These TCRs come from a female donor with breast cancer. Some clones in this sample may be carry-over from other donors' samples. The CDR3 runs from the conserved cysteine through the conserved F or W. D genes are given only for firm matches. The size field is filled for only some rows; it gives once, few, many or a size class.

J gene,V gene,D gene,CDR3 length,clone size,CDR3 protein,CDR3 DNA
TRBJ2-2,TRBV7-2,NA,17,NA,CASSLTGLAGNTGELFF,TGTGCCAGCAGCCTTACGGGATTGGCAGGAAACACCGGGGAGCTGTTTTTT
TRBJ2-5,TRBV2,TRBD1,15,NA,CASSYNRGRQETQYF,TGTGCCAGCAGTTACAACAGGGGCCGCCAAGAGACCCAGTACTTC
TRBJ2-1,TRBV29-1,NA,17,medium-sized,CSVEGSERMSSYNEQFF,TGCAGCGTTGAAGGTTCGGAGCGTATGAGCTCCTACAATGAGCAGTTCTTC
TRBJ2-5,TRBV5-1,NA,14,NA,CASSPGGIRETQYF,TGCGCCAGCAGCCCTGGAGGCATCCGCGAGACCCAGTACTTC
TRBJ2-3,TRBV7-9,NA,15,NA,CASSLNISTADTQYF,TGTGCCAGCAGCTTAAACATCTCAACTGCAGATACGCAGTATTTT
TRBJ1-3,TRBV30,NA,14,NA,CAWSPGWSGNTIYF,TGTGCCTGGAGTCCAGGGTGGTCCGGAAACACCATATATTTT
TRBJ2-3,TRBV20-1,NA,9,NA,CSAEDTQYF,TGCAGTGCCGAAGATACGCAGTATTTT
TRBJ2-3,TRBV6-1,NA,15,NA,CASTRLGPSTDTQYF,TGTGCCAGCACCCGACTAGGGCCCAGCACAGATACGCAGTATTTT
TRBJ2-3,TRBV12-3/TRBV12-4,NA,13,NA,CASSHRDSNTQYF,TGTGCCAGCAGCCACCGGGACTCTAATACGCAGTATTTT
TRBJ2-1,TRBV6-6,TRBD2,17,many,CASSYPRTSGRTNEQFF,TGTGCCAGCAGTTACCCCAGGACTAGCGGGAGGACCAATGAGCAGTTCTTC
TRBJ2-1,TRBV12-3/TRBV12-4,TRBD2,15,NA,CASNLAGAYYNEQFF,TGTGCCAGCAATCTAGCGGGTGCTTACTACAATGAGCAGTTCTTC
TRBJ2-3,TRBV15,NA,13,NA,CATSRGSSDTQYF,TGTGCCACCAGCAGAGGTTCATCAGATACGCAGTATTTT
TRBJ2-3,TRBV5-1,NA,16,NA,CASSLGTATSTDTQYF,TGCGCCAGCAGCTTGGGGACAGCTACTAGCACAGATACGCAGTATTTT
TRBJ1-5,TRBV6-1,NA,13,NA,CASQGRGKQPQHF,TGTGCCAGCCAAGGAAGGGGTAAACAGCCCCAGCATTTT
TRBJ1-6,TRBV5-5,NA,15,NA,CASSFLGGGNSPLHF,TGTGCCAGCAGCTTCCTTGGGGGAGGGAATTCACCCCTCCACTTT
TRBJ2-3,TRBV11-2,NA,15,NA,CASSPRTRNTDTQYF,TGTGCCAGCAGCCCCCGGACCAGAAACACAGATACGCAGTATTTT
TRBJ2-3,TRBV20-1,NA,14,medium-sized,CSARRLYKTDTQYF,TGCAGTGCTAGAAGACTATACAAAACAGATACGCAGTATTTT
TRBJ1-2,TRBV20-1,TRBD1,16,medium-sized,CSARDPGQGARYGYTF,TGCAGTGCTAGAGACCCGGGACAGGGGGCGCGGTATGGCTACACCTTC
TRBJ1-2,TRBV7-9,NA,14,NA,CASSPDMLGYGYTF,TGTGCCAGCAGCCCAGACATGCTAGGGTATGGCTACACCTTC
TRBJ2-1,TRBV11-3,NA,11,NA,CASRSNNEQFF,TGTGCCAGCAGGTCTAACAATGAGCAGTTCTTC
TRBJ2-2,TRBV20-1,NA,15,NA,CSARDEGGNTGELFF,TGCAGTGCTAGAGATGAGGGGGGGAACACCGGGGAGCTGTTTTTT
TRBJ2-3,TRBV4-1,TRBD2,18,many,CASSQDFAGGRRSDTQYF,TGCGCCAGCAGCCAAGATTTTGCGGGCGGGAGGAGATCAGATACGCAGTATTTT
TRBJ2-7,TRBV2,TRBD1,14,few,CASSESGQFYEQYF,TGTGCCAGCAGTGAATCGGGACAGTTCTACGAGCAGTACTTC
TRBJ2-3,TRBV10-3,NA,12,NA,CAISEFLLAQYF,TGTGCCATCAGTGAGTTCTTACTAGCGCAGTATTTT
TRBJ2-1,TRBV7-9,NA,10,NA,CASSLGEQFF,TGTGCCAGCAGCTTGGGAGAGCAGTTCTTC
TRBJ2-1,TRBV6-2/TRBV6-3,NA,11,NA,CASSPRLEQFF,TGTGCCAGCAGTCCCCGACTAGAGCAGTTCTTC
TRBJ2-1,TRBV12-3/TRBV12-4,NA,13,NA,CASRTSSYNEQFF,TGTGCCAGCCGTACTAGCAGCTACAATGAGCAGTTCTTC
TRBJ2-7,TRBV7-3,NA,12,few,CASSLPNREQYF,TGTGCCAGCAGCTTACCCAACAGGGAGCAGTACTTC
TRBJ2-4,TRBV5-1,NA,16,many,CASSLGTGMGENIQYF,TGCGCCAGCAGCTTGGGGACCGGGATGGGCGAAAACATTCAGTACTTC